Detailed here is one TCR beta chain. Other DNA sequences from this sample encode an identical CDR3 as well. The entry originates in a study of shared T cell receptors in the human thymus. TCRdb's table, derived via immunoSEQ multiplex PCR, lists solely in-frame clones and lacks some. There are hundreds of thousands of clones in the sample; more than 70% occur only once, and 0.0094% lies in the top ten. CDR1 is MNHEY, CDR2 SMNVEV, per germline (reference sequence). The length of the CDR3 is 16 residues. With 6 bases clipped from V and 6 bases from J, the junction kept 9 bases outside the gene matches. The sample was also linked to a second study, of human thymus T cells.

The clonotype originates from a boy younger than two with a congenital heart defect. This sequence joins TRBV27 and TRBJ1-6; TRBD1 matches at 9 bases. The sequencing sample was made of thymocytes. DNA for the CDR3: TGTGCCAGCAGCCGAACAGGGGGCCGATGTAATTCACCCCTCCACTTT. This sequence encodes CASSRTGGRCNSPLHF.